This TCR beta chain derives from a study of identical twins (dated by TCRdb to 2016 to 2018). In terms of the full investigation: To test whether fetal clonotypes persist, the study used deep sequencing on TCR alpha and beta repertoires from monozygotic twins, unrelated adults of various ages, and cord blood. To rule out contamination, the twin experiments were replicated at different times with different library preparation protocols.

Deletion took 6 bases off V and 7 bases off J, with a span of 6 bases between the germline ends. The germline V gene yields ENHRY for CDR1 and SYGVKD for CDR2. Including cysteine and phenylalanine, the CDR3 has 11 amino acids. The sequence is cut down to CDR3 DNA, 33 bases in frame from base 1. Receptor libraries were prepared by 5' RACE. TCRdb records Illumina HiSeq 2000 as the sequencer. A universal primer binding site was added through template switching, and the final cDNA carried a unique molecular identifier so that TCR cDNA molecules could be counted accurately. Specific primers in the conserved constant-segment region were used to synthesize first-strand cDNA for TCR alpha and beta chains. To control for contamination, every cDNA library was double barcoded, receiving both a SMART-Mk sample barcode and Illumina barcodes. TruSeq adapter sequences and Illumina sample barcodes were added in two successive PCR steps. The TCR alpha and beta cDNA libraries were sequenced on the Illumina HiSeq platform using custom primers. The published analysis was carried out like this. MiGEC processed the raw reads to extract unique molecular identifiers, while MiXCR was used to determine the CDR3 positions. For each individual, recombination models were inferred using an EM algorithm with the repgenHMM and IGoR tools. The analysis of shared clonotypes was done with the tcR package in R, with sharing normalized by the product of cloneset sizes. Out-of-frame nonproductive sequences were analyzed to study raw recombination free of thymic and clonal selection effects. TCRdb applied fastp at Q25 and MiXCR to the public reads, then kept only in-frame beta chains. Entries are consolidated by CDR3 protein sequence, retaining the most common genes and DNA. These V and J calls derive from TCRdb rather than the authors' analysis. The sample data list some 1,700,000 distinct CDR3 sequences, and around a third of these were observed just once. The biggest ten clones account for around 0.3% of the sample.

A note on this clonotype: No cognate antigen has been identified for it. Base qualities were left out, and no much larger clone turns up one base away.

General findings and caveats noted by the study authors: Invariant T cells such as MAIT and iNKT could partly confound zero-insertion analyses, though diverse VJ usage argued against this for most clonotypes. Compared with coincidental sharing between unrelated individuals, out-of-frame TCR alpha sequences shared between twins had an excess of sequences with low generation probability. Abundant cord blood beta clonotypes had fewer insertions, young adult naive repertoires showed a similar but weaker trend, and memory repertoires showed no such trend. The excess sharing between twins in beta out-of-frame sequences was weaker because fewer shared sequences reduced the signal-to-noise ratio. In monozygotic twins, out-of-frame TCR alpha sharing was systematically underestimated by recombination models, although the models agreed with sharing between unrelated individuals. Because the same donors could not be followed over many years, the conclusions depended on cross-sectional statistical analysis.

Every donor was a healthy Caucasian. The sample was cord blood. Recombination linked TRBV10-3 to TRBJ1-4, with the D gene too uncertain to name. The receptor comes from a newborn girl in good health. The CDR3 is CAISRGEKLFF. The nucleotide sequence reads TGTGCCATCAGCAGAGGTGAAAAACTGTTTTTT.